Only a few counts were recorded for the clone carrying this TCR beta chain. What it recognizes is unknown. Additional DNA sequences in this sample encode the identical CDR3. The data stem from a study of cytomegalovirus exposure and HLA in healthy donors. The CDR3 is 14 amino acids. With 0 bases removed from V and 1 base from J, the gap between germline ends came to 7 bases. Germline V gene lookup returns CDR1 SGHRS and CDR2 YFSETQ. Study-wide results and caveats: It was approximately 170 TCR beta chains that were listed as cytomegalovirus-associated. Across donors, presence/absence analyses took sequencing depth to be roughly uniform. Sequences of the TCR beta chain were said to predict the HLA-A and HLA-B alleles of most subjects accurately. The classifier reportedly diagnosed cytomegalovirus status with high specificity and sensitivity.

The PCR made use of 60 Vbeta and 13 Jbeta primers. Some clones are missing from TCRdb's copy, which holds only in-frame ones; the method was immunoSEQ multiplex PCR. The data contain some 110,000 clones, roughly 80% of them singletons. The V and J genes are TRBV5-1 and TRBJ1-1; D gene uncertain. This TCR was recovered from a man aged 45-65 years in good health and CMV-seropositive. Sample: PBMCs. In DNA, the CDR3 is TGCGCCAGCAGCTTGGTGGCCCAGAACACTGAAGCTTTCTTT. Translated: CASSLVAQNTEAFF.